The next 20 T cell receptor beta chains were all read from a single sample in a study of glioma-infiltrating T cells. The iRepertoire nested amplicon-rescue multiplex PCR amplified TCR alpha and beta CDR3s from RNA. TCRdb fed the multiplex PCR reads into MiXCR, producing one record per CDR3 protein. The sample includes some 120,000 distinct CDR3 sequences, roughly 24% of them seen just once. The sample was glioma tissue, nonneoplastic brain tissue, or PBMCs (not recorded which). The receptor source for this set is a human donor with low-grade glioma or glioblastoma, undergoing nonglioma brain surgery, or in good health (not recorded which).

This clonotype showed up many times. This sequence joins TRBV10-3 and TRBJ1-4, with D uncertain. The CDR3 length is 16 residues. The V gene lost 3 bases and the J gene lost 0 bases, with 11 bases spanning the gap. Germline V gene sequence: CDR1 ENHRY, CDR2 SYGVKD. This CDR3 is CAISDSRNATNEKLFF. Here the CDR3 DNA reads TGTGCCATCAGTGATTCCAGGAACGCAACTAATGAAAAACTGTTTTTT.

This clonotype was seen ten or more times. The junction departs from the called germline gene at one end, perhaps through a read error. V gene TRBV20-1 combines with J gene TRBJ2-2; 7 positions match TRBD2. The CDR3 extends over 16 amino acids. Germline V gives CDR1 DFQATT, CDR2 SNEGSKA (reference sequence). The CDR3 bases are TGCAGTGCCAGAGATGCGGCTAGCGGGAACACCGGGGAGCTGTTTTTT. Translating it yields CSARDAASGNTGELFF.

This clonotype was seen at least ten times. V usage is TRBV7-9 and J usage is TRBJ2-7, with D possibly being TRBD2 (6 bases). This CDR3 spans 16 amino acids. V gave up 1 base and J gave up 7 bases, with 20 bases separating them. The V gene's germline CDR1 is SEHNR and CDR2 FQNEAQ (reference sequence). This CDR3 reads CASSLEGGRPVREQYF. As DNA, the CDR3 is TGTGCCAGCAGCTTAGAGGGAGGAAGACCTGTAAGGGAGCAGTACTTC. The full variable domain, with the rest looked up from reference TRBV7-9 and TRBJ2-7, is DTGVSQNPRHKITKRGQNVTFRCDPISEHNRLYWYRQTLGQGPEFLTYFQNEAQLEKSRLLSDRFSAERPKGSFSTLEIQRTEQGDSAMYLCASSLEGGRPVREQYFGPGTRLTVT.

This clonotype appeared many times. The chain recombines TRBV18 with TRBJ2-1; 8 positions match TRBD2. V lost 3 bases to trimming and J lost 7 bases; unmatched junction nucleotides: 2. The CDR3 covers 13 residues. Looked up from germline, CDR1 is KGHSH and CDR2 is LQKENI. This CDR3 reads CASSPTSANEQFF. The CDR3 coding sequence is TGTGCCAGCTCACCGACTAGCGCTAATGAGCAGTTCTTC.

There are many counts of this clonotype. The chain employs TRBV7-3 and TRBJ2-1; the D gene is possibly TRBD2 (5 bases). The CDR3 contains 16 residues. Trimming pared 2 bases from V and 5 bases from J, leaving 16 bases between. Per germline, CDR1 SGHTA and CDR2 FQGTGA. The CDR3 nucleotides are TGTGCCAGCAGCTTATCCCCCGGACTGGCGAACAATGAGCAGTTCTTC. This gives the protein CASSLSPGLANNEQFF.

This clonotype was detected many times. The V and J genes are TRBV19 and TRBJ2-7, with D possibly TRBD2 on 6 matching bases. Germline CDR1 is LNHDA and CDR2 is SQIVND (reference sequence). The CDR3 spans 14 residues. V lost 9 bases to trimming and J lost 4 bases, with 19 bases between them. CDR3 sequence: CASSFRGLTYEQYF. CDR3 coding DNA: TGTGCCAGCTCTTTTCGGGGACTCACTTACGAGCAGTACTTC.

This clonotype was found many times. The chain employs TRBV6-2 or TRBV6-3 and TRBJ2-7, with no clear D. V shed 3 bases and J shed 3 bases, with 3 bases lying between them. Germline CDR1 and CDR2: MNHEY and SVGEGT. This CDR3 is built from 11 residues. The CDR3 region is CASSYFYEQYF. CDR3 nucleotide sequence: TGTGCCAGCAGTTATTTCTACGAGCAGTACTTC.

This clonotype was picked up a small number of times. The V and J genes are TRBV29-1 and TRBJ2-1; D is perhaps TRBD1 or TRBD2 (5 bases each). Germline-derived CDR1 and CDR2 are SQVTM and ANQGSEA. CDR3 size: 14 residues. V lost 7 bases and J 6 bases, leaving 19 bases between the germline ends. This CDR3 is CSAPGPNLANEQFF. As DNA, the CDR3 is TGCAGCGCCCCGGGACCCAACCTTGCCAATGAGCAGTTCTTC.

CDR3 sequence (DNA): TGCGCCACCCGCCCAGGGACAGGGAGCGCCGGGGAGCTGTTTTTT. The encoded protein is CATRPGTGSAGELFF. This rearrangement joins TRBV5-1 to TRBJ2-2; 9 bases match TRBD1. The CDR3 has 15 amino acids. Germline V gives CDR1 SGHRS, CDR2 YFSETQ. The V gene end was trimmed by 9 bases and the J gene end by 6 bases; junction bases not matched to a gene: 12.

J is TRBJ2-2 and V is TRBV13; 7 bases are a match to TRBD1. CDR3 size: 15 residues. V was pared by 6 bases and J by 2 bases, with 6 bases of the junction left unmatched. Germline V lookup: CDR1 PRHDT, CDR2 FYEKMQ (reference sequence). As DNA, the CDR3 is TGTGCCAGCAGACCTGACAGGGAAAACACCGGGGAGCTGTTTTTT. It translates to CASRPDRENTGELFF.

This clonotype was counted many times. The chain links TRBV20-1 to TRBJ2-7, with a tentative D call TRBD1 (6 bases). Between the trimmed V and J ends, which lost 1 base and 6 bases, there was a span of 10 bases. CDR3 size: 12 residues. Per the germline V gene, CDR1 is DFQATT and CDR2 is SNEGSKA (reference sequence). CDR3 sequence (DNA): TGCAGTGCTAGAGCAGGGGACGGCGAGCAGTACTTC. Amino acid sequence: CSARAGDGEQYF.

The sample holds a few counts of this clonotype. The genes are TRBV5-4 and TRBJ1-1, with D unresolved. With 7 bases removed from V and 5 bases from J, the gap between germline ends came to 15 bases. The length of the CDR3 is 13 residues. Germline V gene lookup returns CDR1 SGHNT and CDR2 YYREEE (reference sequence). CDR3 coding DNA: TGTGCCAGCTCAACGACGGCAAGAACTGAAGCTTTCTTT. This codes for CASSTTARTEAFF.

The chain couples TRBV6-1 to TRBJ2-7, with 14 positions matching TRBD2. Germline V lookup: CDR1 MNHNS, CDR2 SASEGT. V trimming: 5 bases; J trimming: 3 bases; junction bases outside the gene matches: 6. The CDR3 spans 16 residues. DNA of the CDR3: TGTGCCAGCAGTCGGGGGACTAGCGGGAGTATCTACGAGCAGTACTTC. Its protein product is CASSRGTSGSIYEQYF.

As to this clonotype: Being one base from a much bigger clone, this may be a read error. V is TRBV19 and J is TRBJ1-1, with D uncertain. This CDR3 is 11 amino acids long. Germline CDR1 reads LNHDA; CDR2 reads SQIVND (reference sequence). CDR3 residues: CSSTANTEAFF. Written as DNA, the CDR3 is TGTTCCAGCACCGCCAACACTGAAGCTTTCTTT. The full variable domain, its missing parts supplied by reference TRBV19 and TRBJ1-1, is DGGITQSPKYLFRKEGQNVTLSCEQNLNHDAMYWYRQDPGQGLRLIYYSQIVNDFQKGDIAEGYSVSREKKESFPLTVTSAQKNPTAFYLCSSTANTEAFFGQGTRLTVV.

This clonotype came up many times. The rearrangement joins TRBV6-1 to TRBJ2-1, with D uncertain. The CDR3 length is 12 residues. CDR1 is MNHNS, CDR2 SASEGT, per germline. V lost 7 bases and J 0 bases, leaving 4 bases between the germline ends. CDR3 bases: TGTGCCAGCACGGTCTCCTACAATGAGCAGTTCTTC. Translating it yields CASTVSYNEQFF.

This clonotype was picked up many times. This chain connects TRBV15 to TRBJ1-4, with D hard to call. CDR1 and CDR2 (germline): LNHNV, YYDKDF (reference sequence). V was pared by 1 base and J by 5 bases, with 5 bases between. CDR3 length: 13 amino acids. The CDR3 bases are TGTGCCACCAGCAGAGGCAGGAATGAAAAACTGTTTTTT. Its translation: CATSRGRNEKLFF.

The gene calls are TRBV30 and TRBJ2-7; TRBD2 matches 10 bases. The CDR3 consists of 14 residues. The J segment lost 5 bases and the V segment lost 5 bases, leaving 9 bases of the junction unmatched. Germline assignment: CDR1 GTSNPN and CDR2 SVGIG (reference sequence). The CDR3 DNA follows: TGTGCCTGGGTACCGGGACTAGCGTCCCACGAGCAGTACTTC. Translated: CAWVPGLASHEQYF.

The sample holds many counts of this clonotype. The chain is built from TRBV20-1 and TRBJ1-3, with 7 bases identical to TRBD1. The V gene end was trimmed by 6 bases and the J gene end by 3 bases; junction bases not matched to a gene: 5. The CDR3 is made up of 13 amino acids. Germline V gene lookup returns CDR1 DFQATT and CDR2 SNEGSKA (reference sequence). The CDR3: CSARQGGGNTIYF. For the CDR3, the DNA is TGCAGTGCCCGACAGGGAGGTGGAAACACCATATATTTT.

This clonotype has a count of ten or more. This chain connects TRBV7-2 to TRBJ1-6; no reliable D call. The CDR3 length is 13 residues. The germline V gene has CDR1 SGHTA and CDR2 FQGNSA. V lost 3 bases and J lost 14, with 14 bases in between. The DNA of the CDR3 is TGTGCCAGCAGCTTGAGGGTTTCCGATACCCTCCACTTT. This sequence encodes CASSLRVSDTLHF.

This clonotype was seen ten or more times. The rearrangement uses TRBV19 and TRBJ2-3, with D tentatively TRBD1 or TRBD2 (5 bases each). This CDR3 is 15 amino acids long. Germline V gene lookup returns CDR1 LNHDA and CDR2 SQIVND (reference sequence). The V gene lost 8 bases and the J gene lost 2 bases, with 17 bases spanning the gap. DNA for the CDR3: TGTGCCAGTGTTGCAAGGGGACCCAACACAGATACGCAGTATTTT. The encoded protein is CASVARGPNTDTQYF.